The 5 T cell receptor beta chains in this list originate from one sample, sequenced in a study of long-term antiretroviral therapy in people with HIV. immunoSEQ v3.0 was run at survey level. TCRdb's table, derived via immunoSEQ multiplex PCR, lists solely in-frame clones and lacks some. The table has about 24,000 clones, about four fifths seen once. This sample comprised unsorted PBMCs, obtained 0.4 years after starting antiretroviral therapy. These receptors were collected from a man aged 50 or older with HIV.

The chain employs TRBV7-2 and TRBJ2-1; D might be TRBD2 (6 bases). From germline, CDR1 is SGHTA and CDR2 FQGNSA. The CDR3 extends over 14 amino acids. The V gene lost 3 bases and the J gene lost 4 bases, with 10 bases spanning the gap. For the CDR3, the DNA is TGTGCCAGCAGCTTGCGGGAAGCATACAATGAGCAGTTCTTC. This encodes CASSLREAYNEQFF.

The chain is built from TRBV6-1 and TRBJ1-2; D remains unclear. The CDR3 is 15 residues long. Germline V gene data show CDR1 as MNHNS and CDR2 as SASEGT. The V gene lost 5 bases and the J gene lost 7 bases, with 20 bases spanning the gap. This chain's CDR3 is CASSQGKAGVPGYTF. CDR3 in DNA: TGTGCCAGCAGTCAAGGGAAGGCTGGGGTTCCTGGCTACACCTTC.

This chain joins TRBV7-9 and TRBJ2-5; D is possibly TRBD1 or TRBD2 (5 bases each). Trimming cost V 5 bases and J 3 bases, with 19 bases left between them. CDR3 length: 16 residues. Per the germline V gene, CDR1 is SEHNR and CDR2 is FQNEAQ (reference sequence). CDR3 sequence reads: CASSPGTQRWKETQYF. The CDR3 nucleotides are TGTGCCAGCAGCCCCGGGACCCAAAGGTGGAAAGAGACCCAGTACTTC.

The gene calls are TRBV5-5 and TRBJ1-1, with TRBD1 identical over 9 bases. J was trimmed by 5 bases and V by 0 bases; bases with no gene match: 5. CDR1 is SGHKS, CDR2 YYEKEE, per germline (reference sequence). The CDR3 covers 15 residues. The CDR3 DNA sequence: TGTGCCAGCAGCTTGGCCGGACAGGGGATTACTGAAGCTTTCTTT. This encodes CASSLAGQGITEAFF.

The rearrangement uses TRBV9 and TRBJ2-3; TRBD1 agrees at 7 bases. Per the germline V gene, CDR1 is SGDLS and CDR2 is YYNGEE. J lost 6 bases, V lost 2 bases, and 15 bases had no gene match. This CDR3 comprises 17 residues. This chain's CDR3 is CASSVSITGEVRDTQYF. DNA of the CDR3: TGTGCCAGCAGCGTCTCCATCACAGGGGAAGTAAGGGATACGCAGTATTTT.